This T cell receptor beta chain is from a study of blood T cells in healthy people across ages. Every donor contributed roughly 10 milliliters of peripheral blood by blood draw. CDR3 length: 16 amino acids. Per germline, CDR1 SGHVS and CDR2 FQNEAQ. Alongside a J-beta primer mix, a sample-barcoded 5' primer served in a second PCR lasting about 7 to 11 cycles. Every sample produced at least 3 million CDR3-containing paired-end reads. TCRdb re-derived calls from the 5' RACE reads in MiXCR, one entry per CDR3 protein. Here the sample spans approximately 580,000 distinct CDR3 sequences, under 30% being singletons. The sample was also reused in another study, on T cells of mothers and their children. From that second work: A slight, non-significant increase in overlap was found for related mother-child pairs relative to unrelated pairs.

This chain connects TRBV7-8 to TRBJ2-5; 12 bases fit TRBD2. The DNA end lines up better with TRBJ2-7; the J call may be wrong. This sequence was found in a boy younger than 18 in good health. The sequenced sample consisted of blood. The CDR3 sequence: CASSLSSGGGFYEQYF. The CDR3 bases are TGTGCCAGCAGCCTATCTAGCGGGGGGGGCTTCTACGAGCAGTACTTC.